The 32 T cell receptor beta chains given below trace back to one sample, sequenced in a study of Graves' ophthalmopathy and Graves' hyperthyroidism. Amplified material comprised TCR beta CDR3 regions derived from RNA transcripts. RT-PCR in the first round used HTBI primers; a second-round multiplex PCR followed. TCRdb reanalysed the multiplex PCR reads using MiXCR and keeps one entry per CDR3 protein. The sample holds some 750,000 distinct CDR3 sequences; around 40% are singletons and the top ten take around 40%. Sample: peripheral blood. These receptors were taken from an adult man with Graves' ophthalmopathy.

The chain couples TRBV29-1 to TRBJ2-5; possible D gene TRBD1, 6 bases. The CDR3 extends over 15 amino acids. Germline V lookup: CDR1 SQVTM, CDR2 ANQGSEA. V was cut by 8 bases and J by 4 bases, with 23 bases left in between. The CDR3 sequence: CSSLSWGRLIETQYF. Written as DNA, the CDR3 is TGCAGCAGTTTATCGTGGGGGCGATTGATAGAGACCCAGTACTTC.

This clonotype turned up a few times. The CDR3 region has the DNA TGTGCCAGCAGCTTAGCACCCGACAGAAAAGAGACCCAGTACTTC. Translation: CASSLAPDRKETQYF. The chain recombines TRBV11-2 with TRBJ2-5; tentative D call: TRBD1 (5 bases). The CDR3 length is 15 residues. In germline, CDR1 is SGHAT, CDR2 FQNNGV. The V end was cut by 1 base, the J end by 3 bases, with 12 bases between. Using reference TRBV11-2 and TRBJ2-5 for the parts outside the CDR3, the full variable domain is EAGVAQSPRYKIIEKRQSVAFWCNPISGHATLYWYQQILGQGPKLLIQFQNNGVVDDSQLPKDRFSAERLKGVDSTLKIQPAKLEDSAVYLCASSLAPDRKETQYFGPGTRLLVL.

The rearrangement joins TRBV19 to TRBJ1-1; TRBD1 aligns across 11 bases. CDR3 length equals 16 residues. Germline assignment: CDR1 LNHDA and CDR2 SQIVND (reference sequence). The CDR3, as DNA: TGTGTGACGAAGCAGCGGGACAGGGGGGTACCGGCTGAAGCTTTCTTT. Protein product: CVTKQRDRGVPAEAFF.

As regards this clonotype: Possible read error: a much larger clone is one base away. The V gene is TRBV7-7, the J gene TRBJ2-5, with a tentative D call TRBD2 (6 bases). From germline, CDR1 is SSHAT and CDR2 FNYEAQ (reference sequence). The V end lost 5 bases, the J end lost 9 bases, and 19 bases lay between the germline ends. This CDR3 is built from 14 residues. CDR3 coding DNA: TGTGCCAGCAGCCCCGCCCCGGAGAGGAGGGCCCAGTACTTC. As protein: CASSPAPERRAQYF.

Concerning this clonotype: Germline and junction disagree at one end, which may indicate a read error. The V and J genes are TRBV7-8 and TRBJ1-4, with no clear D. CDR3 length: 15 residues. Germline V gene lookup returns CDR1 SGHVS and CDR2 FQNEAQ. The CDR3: CASNYRPGSNEKLFF. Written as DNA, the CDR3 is TGCGCCAGCAACTACAGACCGGGAAGTAATGAAAAACTGTTTTTT.

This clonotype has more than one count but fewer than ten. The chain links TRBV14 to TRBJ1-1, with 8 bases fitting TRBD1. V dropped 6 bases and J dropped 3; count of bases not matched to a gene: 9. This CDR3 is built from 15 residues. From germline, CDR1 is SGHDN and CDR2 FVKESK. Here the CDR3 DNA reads TGTGCCAGCAGTAATGGACAGGGTCGGGACACTGAAGCTTTCTTT. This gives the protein CASSNGQGRDTEAFF. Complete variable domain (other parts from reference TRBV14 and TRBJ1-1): EAGVTQFPSHSVIEKGQTVTLRCDPISGHDNLYWYRRVMGKEIKFLLHFVKESKQDESGMPNNRFLAERTGGTYSTLKVQPAELEDSGVYFCASSNGQGRDTEAFFGQGTRLTVV.

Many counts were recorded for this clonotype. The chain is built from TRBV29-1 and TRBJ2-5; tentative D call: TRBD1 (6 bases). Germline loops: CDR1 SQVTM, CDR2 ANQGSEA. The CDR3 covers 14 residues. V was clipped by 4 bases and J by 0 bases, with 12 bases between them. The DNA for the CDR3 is TGCAGCGTTGTCCGGGACACGTACCAAGAGACCCAGTACTTC. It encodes CSVVRDTYQETQYF.

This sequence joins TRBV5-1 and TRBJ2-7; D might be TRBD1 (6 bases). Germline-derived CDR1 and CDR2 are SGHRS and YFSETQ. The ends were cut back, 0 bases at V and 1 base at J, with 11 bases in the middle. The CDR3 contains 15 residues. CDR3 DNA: TGCGCCAGCAGCTTGGATGGGACACCATCCTACGAGCAGTACTTC. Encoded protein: CASSLDGTPSYEQYF.

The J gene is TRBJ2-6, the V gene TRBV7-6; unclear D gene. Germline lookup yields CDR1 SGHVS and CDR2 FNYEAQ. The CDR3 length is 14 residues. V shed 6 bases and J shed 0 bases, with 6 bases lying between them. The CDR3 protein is CASSFFSGANVLTF. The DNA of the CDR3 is TGTGCCAGCAGTTTTTTCTCTGGGGCCAACGTCCTGACTTTC.

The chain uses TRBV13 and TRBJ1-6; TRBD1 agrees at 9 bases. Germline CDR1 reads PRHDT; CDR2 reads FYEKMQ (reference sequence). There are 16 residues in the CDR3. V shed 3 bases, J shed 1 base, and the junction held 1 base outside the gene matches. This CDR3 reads CASSFGQGSYNSPLHF. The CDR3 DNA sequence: TGTGCCAGCAGCTTTGGACAGGGGTCCTATAATTCACCCCTCCACTTT. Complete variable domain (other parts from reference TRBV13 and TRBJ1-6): AAGVIQSPRHLIKEKRETATLKCYPIPRHDTVYWYQQGPGQDPQFLISFYEKMQSDKGSIPDRFSAQQFSDYHSELNMSSLELGDSALYFCASSFGQGSYNSPLHFGNGTRLTVT.

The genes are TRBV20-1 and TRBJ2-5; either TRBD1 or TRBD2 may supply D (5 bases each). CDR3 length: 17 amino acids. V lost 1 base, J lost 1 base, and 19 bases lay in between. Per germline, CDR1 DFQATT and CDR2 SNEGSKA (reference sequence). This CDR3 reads CSARVSPEVGVQETQYF. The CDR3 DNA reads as TGCAGTGCTAGAGTATCCCCGGAGGTGGGGGTCCAAGAGACCCAGTACTTC.

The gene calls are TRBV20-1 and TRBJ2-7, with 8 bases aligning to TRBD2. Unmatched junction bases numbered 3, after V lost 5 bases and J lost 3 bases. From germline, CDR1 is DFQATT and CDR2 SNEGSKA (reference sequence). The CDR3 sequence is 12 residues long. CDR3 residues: CSAPAGGYEQYF. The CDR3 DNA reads TGCAGTGCTCCTGCGGGGGGCTACGAGCAGTACTTC.

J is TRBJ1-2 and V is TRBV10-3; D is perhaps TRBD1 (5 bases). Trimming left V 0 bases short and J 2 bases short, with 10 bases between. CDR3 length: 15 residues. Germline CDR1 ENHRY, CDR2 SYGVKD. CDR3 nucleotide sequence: TGTGCCATCAGTGAGTCGAGGGCAGGGAACTATGGCTACACCTTC. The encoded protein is CAISESRAGNYGYTF.

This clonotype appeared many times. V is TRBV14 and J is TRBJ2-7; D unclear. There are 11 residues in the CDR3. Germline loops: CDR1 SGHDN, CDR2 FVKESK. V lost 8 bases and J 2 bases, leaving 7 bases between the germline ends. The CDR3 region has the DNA TGTGCCAGCGGCCGAACCTACGAGCAGTACTTC. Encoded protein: CASGRTYEQYF.

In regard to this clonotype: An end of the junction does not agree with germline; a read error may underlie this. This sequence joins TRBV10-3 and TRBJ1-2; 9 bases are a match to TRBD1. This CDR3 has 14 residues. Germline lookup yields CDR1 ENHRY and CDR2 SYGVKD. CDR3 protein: CASSLGTGRDGYTF. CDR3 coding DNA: TGTGCCAGCAGTCTGGGGACAGGGAGAGATGGCTACACCTTC.

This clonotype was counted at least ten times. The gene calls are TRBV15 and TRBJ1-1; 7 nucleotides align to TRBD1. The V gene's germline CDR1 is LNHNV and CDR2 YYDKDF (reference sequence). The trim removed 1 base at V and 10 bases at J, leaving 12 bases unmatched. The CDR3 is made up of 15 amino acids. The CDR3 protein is CATSRVFLEGAVAFF. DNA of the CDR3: TGTGCCACCAGCAGAGTATTTCTTGAGGGGGCGGTAGCTTTCTTT.

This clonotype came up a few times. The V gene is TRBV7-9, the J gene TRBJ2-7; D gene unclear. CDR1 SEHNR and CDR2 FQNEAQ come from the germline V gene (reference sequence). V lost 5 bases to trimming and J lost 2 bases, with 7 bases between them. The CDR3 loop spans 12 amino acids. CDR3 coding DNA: TGTGCCAGCAGCCAATTAGCCTACGAGCAGTACTTC. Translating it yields CASSQLAYEQYF.

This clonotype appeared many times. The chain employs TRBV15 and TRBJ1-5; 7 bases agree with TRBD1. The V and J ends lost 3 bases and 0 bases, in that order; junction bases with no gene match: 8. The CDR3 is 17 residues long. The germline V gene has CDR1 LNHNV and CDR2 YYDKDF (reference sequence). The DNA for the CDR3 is TGTGCCACCAGCAGGCTGGGACAGATAGATAGCAATCAGCCCCAGCATTTT. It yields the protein CATSRLGQIDSNQPQHF.

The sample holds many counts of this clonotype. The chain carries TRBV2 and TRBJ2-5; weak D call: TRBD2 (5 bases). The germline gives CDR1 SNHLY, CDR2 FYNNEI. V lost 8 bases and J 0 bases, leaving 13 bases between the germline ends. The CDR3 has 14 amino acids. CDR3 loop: CASALRGYQETQYF. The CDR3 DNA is TGTGCCAGCGCGCTACGGGGTTACCAAGAGACCCAGTACTTC.

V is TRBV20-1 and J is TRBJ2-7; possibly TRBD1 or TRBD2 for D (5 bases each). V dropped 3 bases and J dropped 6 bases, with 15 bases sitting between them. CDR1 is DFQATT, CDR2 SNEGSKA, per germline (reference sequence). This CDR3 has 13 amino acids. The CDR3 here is CSARLGSGREQYF. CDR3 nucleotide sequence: TGCAGTGCTAGGCTAGGATCGGGGCGCGAGCAGTACTTC.

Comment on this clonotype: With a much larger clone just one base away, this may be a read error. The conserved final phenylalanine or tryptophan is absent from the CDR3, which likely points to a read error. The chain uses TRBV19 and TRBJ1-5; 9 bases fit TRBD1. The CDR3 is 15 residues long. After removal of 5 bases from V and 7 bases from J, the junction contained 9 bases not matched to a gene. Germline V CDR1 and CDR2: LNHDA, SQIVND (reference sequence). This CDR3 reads CASSAQGADIQPQHL. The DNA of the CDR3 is TGTGCCAGTAGTGCACAGGGGGCGGATATCCAGCCCCAGCATCTT.

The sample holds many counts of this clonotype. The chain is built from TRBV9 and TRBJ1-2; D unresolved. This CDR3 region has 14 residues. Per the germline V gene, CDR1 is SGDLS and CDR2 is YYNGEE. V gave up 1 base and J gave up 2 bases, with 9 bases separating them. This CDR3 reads CASSVFAANYGYTF. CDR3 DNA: TGTGCCAGCAGCGTATTCGCAGCAAACTATGGCTACACCTTC.

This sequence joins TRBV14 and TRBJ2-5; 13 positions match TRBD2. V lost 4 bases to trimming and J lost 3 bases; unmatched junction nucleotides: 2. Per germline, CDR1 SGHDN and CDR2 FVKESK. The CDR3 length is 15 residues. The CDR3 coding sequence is TGTGCCAGCAGCCCAACTAGCGGGAGGGAAGAGACCCAGTACTTC. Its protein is CASSPTSGREETQYF.

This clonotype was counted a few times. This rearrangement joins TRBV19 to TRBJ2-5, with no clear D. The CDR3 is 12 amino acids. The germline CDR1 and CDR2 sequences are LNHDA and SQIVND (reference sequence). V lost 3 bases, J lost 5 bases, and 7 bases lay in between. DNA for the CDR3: TGTGCCAGTAGTATGGTTCGGGAGACCCAGTACTTC. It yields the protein CASSMVRETQYF.

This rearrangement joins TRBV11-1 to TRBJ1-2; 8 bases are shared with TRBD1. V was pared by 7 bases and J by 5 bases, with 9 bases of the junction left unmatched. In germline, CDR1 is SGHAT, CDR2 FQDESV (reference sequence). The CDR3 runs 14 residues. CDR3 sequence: CASTNSDRVYGYTF. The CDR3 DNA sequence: TGTGCCAGCACCAATTCGGACAGGGTGTATGGCTACACCTTC.

This chain's CDR3 is CASSQIWTANTGELFF. DNA of the CDR3: TGTGCCAGCAGCCAAATCTGGACAGCGAACACCGGGGAGCTGTTTTTT. The chain carries TRBV7-9 and TRBJ2-2; weak D call: TRBD1 (6 bases). The ends were cut back, 5 bases at V and 0 bases at J, with 13 bases in the middle. The CDR3 is 16 residues long. Germline CDR1 SEHNR, CDR2 FQNEAQ (reference sequence). Full variable domain (remainder filled in from reference TRBV7-9 and TRBJ2-2): DTGVSQNPRHKITKRGQNVTFRCDPISEHNRLYWYRQTLGQGPEFLTYFQNEAQLEKSRLLSDRFSAERPKGSFSTLEIQRTEQGDSAMYLCASSQIWTANTGELFFGEGSRLTVL.

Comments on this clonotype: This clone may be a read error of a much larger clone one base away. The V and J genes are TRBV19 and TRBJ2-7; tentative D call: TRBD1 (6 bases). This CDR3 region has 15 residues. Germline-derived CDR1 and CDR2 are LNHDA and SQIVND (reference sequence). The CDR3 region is CASSIVGTSSYDQYF. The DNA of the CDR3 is TGTGCCAGTAGTATAGTCGGGACATCATCCTACGATCAGTACTTC.

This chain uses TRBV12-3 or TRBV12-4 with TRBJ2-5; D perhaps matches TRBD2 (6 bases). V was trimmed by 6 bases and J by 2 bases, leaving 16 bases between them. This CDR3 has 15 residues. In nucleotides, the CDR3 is TGTGCCAGCAGCGGGGGAACACAGCTTCAAGAGACCCAGTACTTC. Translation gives CASSGGTQLQETQYF.

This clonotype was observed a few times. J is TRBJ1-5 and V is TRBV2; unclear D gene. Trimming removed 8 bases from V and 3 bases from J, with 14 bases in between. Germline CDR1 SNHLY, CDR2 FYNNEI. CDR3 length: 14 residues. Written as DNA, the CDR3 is TGTGCCAGCTCTATCGACATGGTCAATCAGCCCCAGCATTTT. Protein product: CASSIDMVNQPQHF.

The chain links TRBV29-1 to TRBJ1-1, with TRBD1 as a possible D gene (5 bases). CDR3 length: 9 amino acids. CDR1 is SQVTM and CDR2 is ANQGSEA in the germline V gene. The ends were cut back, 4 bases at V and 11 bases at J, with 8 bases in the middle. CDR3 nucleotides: TGCAGCGTTGCGCGGGGGGCTTTCTTT. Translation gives CSVARGAFF.

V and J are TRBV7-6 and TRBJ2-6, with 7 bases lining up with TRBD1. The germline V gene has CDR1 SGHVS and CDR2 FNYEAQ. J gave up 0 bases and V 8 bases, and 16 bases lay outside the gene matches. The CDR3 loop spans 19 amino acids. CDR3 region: CASRNHRGRRTSGANVLTF. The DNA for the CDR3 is TGTGCCAGCCGAAATCACAGGGGACGACGAACCTCTGGGGCCAACGTCCTGACTTTC.

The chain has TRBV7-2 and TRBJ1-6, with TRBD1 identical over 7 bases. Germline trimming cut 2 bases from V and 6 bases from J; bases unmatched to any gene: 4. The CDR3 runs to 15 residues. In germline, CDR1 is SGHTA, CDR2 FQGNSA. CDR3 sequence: CASSLNRGPNSPLHF. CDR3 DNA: TGTGCCAGCAGCTTAAACAGGGGCCCTAATTCACCCCTCCACTTT.